This TCR beta chain came from a study of cytomegalovirus exposure and HLA in healthy donors. CDR3 length: 17 residues. The junction had 10 bases not matched to a gene; V was cut back by 0 bases and J by 0 bases. Germline V gives CDR1 GTSNPN, CDR2 SVGIG (reference sequence). This PCR relied on a set of 60 Vbeta primers and 13 Jbeta primers. The data were produced by immunoSEQ multiplex PCR, yet TCRdb's version contains in-frame clones alone and is incomplete. Recorded here are about 75,000 clones; the top ten clones represent 2.5% to 3%. The receptor's source is a middle-aged man in good health and CMV-seronegative. The V and J genes are TRBV30 and TRBJ2-7; 8 bases fit TRBD1. Sequenced input: PBMCs. CDR3 in DNA: TGTGCCTGGAGTGTACAGTCTTGGGGGACAGGCTCCTACGAGCAGTACTTC. It codes for CAWSVQSWGTGSYEQYF.